The entry below gives a single T cell receptor (beta chain) sequence along with its context. Its antigen remains undetermined. Base quality data are lacking; no much larger clone is found one base away. The data stem from a study of CD8 T cells in Susac syndrome (dated by TCRdb to between 2018 and 2021). Some background on the complete study: Of the Susac syndrome patients who were sequenced, roughly 6 had clinically active disease and roughly 8 were in clinical remission. Susac syndrome patients were therapy-naive, on corticosteroids (some also receiving IVIg), or on IVIg alone at blood withdrawal. Repertoire sequencing was used to test whether CD8+ T cell activation and differentiation in Susac syndrome was antigen driven. Clonality of the CD8+ T cell repertoire was compared between about a dozen healthy donors, approximately 14 Susac syndrome patients and about 15 multiple sclerosis patients.

RNA was extracted using the RNeasy kit, and about 0.5 to 1 ug of the RNA was reverse transcribed with random hexamers. The immunoSEQ multiplex PCR assay, covering 54 Vbeta and 13 Jbeta segments, was used to amplify TCR beta CDR3 regions. PCR amplification bias was corrected using a synthetic template baseline for primer optimization and computational correction. Regarding the original processing steps: Reads were assigned to V, D and J genes according to IMGT and analyzed in immunoSEQ Analyzer, with only productive sequences retained. To calculate clonality, Shannon entropy was normalized by log2 of the number of productive unique sequences and then subtracted from one. For each patient and control, public and private clones were evaluated within the 100 most prevalent clones. Clones were defined as Susac-specific when absent from the healthy and MS cohorts, from approximately 970 published viral clones and from other ImmuneACCESS disease sequences. Clones were called with MiXCR by TCRdb after fastp trimmed the public reads at Q25, and only in-frame beta chains were retained. Identical CDR3 proteins give one entry, which carries the most common genes and DNA. The V and J calls were determined by TCRdb, not by the authors. The table for this sample lists around 80,000 distinct CDR3 sequences; approximately 94% of them were counted only once. The ten largest clones represent around 0.45% of the sample.

The investigation overall reported the following: Looking at Susac-specific public clones, the researchers identified sixteen in the total CD8+ repertoire and five in the CD8+ TEMRA repertoire. Susac syndrome CD8+ repertoires showed clonal expansion, highest in CD8+ TEMRA cells and greater in clinically active than remitting patients. The number of individuals in the TCR sequencing and HLA analysis was acknowledged as relatively small.

Peripheral blood CD8+ and CD4+ T cells from healthy donors, Susac syndrome patients and multiple sclerosis patients were profiled using high-throughput TCR beta sequencing. The Susac syndrome patients fulfilled recently defined diagnostic criteria for either definite or probable disease. CD8+ TEMRA cells were enriched by FACS, while bulk CD8+ and CD4+ T cells were purified by magnetic negative isolation. Blood was collected in EDTA tubes and processed within 24 hours, with PBMCs isolated through density gradient centrifugation. PBMCs intended for TCR sequencing were frozen in liquid nitrogen and were later thawed in a 37 degrees C water bath. The sorted or isolated CD4+, CD8+ and CD8+ TEMRA cells had a purity of 90% or higher. Looking up the germline V gene (reference sequence) yields CDR1 LNHDA and CDR2 SQIVND. The CDR3 covers 12 residues, taking in both the cysteine and the phenylalanine. The read is trimmed to its CDR3 DNA, 36 bases read in frame from base 1. Between the V and J ends, shortened by 6 bases and 5 bases respectively, the junction contains 9 bases.

Sequenced: CD8+ T cells from PBMCs. This sequence originates from a human donor with Susac syndrome. The rearranged chain carries TRBV19 and TRBJ2-3, with the D gene uncertain. DNA sequence: TGTGCCAGTAGAGTTGGCGGAGATACGCAGTATTTT. The translation is CASRVGGDTQYF.